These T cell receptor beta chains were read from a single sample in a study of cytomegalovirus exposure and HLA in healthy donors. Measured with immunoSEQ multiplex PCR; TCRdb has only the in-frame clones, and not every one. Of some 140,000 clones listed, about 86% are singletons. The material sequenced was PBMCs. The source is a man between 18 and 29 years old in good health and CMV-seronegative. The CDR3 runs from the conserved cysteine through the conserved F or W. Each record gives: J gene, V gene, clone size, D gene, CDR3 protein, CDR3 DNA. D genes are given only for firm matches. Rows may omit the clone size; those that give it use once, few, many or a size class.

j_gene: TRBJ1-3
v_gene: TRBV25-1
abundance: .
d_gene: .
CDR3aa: CASSKSVLNSGNTIYF
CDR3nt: TGTGCCAGCAGTAAAAGTGTACTGAACTCTGGAAACACCATATATTTT

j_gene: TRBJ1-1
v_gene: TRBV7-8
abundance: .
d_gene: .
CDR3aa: CASSLFDTEAFF
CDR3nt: TGTGCCAGCAGCCTATTCGACACTGAAGCTTTCTTT

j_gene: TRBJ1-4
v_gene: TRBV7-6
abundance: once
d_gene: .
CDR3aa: CASSWRRGWGEKLFF
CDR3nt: TGTGCCAGCAGCTGGCGCCGGGGGTGGGGTGAAAAACTGTTTTTT

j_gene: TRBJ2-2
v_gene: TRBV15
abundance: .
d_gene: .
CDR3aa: CATMDFTGELFF
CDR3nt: TGTGCCACCATGGACTTCACCGGGGAGCTGTTTTTT

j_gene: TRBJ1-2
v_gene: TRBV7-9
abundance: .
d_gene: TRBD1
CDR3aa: CASSLAPGQGYYGYTF
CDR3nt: TGTGCCAGCAGCTTAGCCCCAGGACAGGGGTACTATGGCTACACCTTC

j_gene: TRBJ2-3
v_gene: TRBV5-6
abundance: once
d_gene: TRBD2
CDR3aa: CASSLVPAGPTDTQYF
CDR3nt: TGTGCCAGCAGCTTGGTTCCAGCGGGGCCCACAGATACGCAGTATTTT

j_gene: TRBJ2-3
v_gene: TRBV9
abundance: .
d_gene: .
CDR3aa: CASSVTSLATSTDTQYF
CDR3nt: TGTGCCAGCAGCGTGACATCGCTAGCGACTAGCACAGATACGCAGTATTTT

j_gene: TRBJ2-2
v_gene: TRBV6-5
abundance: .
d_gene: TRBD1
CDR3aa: CASSSTGASGTGELFF
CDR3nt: TGTGCCAGCAGTTCTACAGGGGCATCGGGGACCGGGGAGCTGTTTTTT

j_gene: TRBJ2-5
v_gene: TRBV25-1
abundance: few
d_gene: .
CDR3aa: CASKDSQETQYF
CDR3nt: TGTGCCAGCAAGGACTCGCAAGAGACCCAGTACTTC

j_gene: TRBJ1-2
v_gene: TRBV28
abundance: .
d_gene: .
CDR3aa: CASSFWQEVNGYTF
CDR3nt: TGTGCCAGCAGTTTTTGGCAGGAAGTTAATGGCTACACCTTC

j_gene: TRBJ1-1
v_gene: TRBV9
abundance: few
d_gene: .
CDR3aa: CASSAHSGITEAFF
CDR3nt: TGTGCCAGCAGCGCCCACTCAGGGATCACTGAAGCTTTCTTT

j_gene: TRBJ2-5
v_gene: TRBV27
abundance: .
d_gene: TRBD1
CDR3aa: CASSFMGQDGTQYF
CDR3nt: TGTGCCAGCAGTTTTATGGGACAGGACGGGACCCAGTACTTC

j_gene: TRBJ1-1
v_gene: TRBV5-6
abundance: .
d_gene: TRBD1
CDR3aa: CASSLQGAGMGKAFF
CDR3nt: TGTGCCAGCAGCTTGCAGGGGGCGGGGATGGGGAAAGCTTTCTTT

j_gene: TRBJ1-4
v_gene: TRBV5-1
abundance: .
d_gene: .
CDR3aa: CASSLTGQGEKLFF
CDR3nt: TGCGCCAGCAGCTTGACAGGGCAGGGAGAAAAACTGTTTTTT

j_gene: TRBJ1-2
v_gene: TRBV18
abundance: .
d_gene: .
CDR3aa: CASSADGYGYTF
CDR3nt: TGTGCCAGCTCCGCAGACGGGTATGGCTACACCTTC

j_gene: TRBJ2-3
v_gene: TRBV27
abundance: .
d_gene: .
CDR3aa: CASSLSTSSTDTQYF
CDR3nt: TGTGCCAGCAGTTTGAGTACCTCTAGCACAGATACGCAGTATTTT

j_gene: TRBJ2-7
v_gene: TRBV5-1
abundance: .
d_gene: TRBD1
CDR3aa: CASSSSGGEQYF
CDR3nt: TGCGCCAGCAGCTCTTCAGGGGGTGAGCAGTACTTC

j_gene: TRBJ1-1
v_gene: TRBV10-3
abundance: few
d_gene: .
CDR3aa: CAIMGVGNTEAFF
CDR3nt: TGTGCCATCATGGGCGTGGGGAACACTGAAGCTTTCTTT

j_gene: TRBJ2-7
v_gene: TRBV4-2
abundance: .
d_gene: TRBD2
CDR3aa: CASSQVGAGGRLPYEQYF
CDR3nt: TGTGCCAGCAGCCAAGTTGGAGCGGGGGGCCGCCTCCCCTACGAGCAGTACTTC

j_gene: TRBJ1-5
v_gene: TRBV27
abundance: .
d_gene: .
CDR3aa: CASSFTASQGRNQPQHF
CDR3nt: TGTGCCAGCAGTTTTACTGCCAGCCAGGGTCGCAATCAGCCCCAGCATTTT

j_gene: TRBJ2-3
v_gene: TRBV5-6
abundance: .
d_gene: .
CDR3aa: CASALYQEQYF
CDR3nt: TGTGCCAGCGCTCTCTATCAGGAACAGTATTTT

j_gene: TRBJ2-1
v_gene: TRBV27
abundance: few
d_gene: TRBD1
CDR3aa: CASSLFGDRAYNEQFF
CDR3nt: TGTGCCAGCAGTTTATTTGGGGACAGGGCCTACAATGAGCAGTTCTTC

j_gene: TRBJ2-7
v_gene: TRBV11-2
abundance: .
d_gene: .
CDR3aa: CASSLLRYEQYF
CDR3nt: TGTGCCAGCAGCCTCCTTCGCTACGAGCAGTACTTC

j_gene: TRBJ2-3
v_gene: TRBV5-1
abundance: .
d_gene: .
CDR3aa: CASRESTDTQYF
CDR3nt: TGCGCCAGCAGAGAGAGCACAGATACGCAATATTTT

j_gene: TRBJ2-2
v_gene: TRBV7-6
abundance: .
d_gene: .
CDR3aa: CASSPQYGTSPGELFF
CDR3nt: TGTGCCAGCAGCCCTCAATACGGGACTTCCCCCGGGGAGCTGTTTTTT

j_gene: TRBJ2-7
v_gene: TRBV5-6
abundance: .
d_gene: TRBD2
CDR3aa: CASSWGLGAYEQYF
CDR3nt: TGTGCCAGCAGCTGGGGACTAGGAGCATACGAGCAGTACTTC

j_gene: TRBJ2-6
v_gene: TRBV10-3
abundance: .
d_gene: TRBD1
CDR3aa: CAISAVQGAASGANVLTF
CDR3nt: TGTGCCATCAGTGCGGTACAGGGGGCGGCCTCTGGGGCCAACGTCCTGACTTTC

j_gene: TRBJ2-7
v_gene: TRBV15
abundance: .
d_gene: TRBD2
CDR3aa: CATSRGNSGRNEQYF
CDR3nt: TGTGCCACCAGCAGAGGAAATAGCGGGAGGAATGAGCAGTACTTC

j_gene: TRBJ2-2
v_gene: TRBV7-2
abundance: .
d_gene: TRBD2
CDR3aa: CASSPPGAGGSGELFF
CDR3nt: TGTGCCAGCAGCCCCCCGGGAGCGGGAGGCAGCGGGGAGCTGTTTTTT

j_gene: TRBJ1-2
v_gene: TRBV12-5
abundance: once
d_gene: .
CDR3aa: CASGFGGDGYTF
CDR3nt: TGTGCTAGTGGCTTTGGCGGGGATGGCTACACCTTC

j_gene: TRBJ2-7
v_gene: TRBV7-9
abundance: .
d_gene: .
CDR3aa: CASSSYRESKSSYEQYF
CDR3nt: TGTGCCAGCAGCTCTTACCGGGAAAGCAAGAGCTCCTACGAGCAGTACTTC

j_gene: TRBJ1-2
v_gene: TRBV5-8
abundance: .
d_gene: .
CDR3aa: CASSLALLRGNYGYTF
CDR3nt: TGTGCCAGCAGCTTGGCCCTCCTCCGCGGCAACTATGGCTACACCTTC

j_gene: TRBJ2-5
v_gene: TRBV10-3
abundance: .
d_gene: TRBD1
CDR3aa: CAIRAGDRGQTQYF
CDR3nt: TGTGCCATCAGGGCCGGGGACAGGGGCCAGACCCAGTACTTC

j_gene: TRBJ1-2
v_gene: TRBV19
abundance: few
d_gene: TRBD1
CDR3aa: CASTGQGPMINYGYTF
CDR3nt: TGTGCCAGCACGGGACAGGGGCCAATGATTAACTATGGCTACACCTTC

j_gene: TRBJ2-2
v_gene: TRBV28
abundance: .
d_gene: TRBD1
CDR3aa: CASNSGQGSFFTGELFF
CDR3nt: TGTGCCAGCAATTCGGGACAGGGGTCCTTTTTCACCGGGGAGCTGTTTTTT

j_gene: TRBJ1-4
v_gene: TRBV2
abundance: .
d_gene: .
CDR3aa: CASTGWEGEKLFF
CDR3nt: TGTGCCAGCACTGGGTGGGAGGGAGAAAAACTGTTTTTT